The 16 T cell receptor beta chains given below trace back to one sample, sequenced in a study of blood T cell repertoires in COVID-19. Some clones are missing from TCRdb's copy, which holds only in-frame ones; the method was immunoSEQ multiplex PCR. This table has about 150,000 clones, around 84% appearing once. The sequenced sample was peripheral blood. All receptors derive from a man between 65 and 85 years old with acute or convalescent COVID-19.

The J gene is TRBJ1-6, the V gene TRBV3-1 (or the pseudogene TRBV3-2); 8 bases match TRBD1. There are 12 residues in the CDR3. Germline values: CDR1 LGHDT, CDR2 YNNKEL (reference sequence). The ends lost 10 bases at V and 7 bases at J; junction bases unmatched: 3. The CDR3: CATRTGNSPLHF. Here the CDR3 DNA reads TGTGCCACCCGGACAGGGAATTCACCCCTCCACTTT.

DNA of the CDR3: TGTGCCAGCAGCCGAAGATCTACAGGGAACACGAACACCGGGGAGCTGTTTTTT. This codes for CASSRRSTGNTNTGELFF. The chain uses TRBV6-6 and TRBJ2-2; tentative D call: TRBD1 (6 bases). From germline, CDR1 is MNHNY and CDR2 SVGAGI (reference sequence). The germline V and J ends were trimmed by 6 bases and 0 bases, with 20 bases remaining between them. This CDR3 region has 18 residues.

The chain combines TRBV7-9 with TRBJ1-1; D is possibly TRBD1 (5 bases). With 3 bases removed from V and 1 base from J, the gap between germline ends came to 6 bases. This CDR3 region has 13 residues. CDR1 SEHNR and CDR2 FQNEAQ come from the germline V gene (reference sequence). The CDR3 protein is CASSFGGNTEAFF. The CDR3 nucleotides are TGTGCCAGCAGCTTCGGGGGGAACACTGAAGCTTTCTTT.

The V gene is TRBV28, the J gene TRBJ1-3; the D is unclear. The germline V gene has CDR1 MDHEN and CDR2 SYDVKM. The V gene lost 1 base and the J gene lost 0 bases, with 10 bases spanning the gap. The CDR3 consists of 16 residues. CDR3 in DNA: TGTGCCAGCAGTTTATCGCAGAATCCCTCTGGAAACACCATATATTTT. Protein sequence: CASSLSQNPSGNTIYF.

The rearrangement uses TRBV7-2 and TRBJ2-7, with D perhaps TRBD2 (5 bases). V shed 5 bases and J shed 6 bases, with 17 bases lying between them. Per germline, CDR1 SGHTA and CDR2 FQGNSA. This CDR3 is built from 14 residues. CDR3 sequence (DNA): TGTGCCAGCAGCCAACAGCGGAGTCCTGGCGAGCAGTACTTC. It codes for CASSQQRSPGEQYF.

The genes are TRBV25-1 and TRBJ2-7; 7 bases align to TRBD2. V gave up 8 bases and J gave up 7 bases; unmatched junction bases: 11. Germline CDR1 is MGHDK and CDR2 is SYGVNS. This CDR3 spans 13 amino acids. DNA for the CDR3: TGTGCCAGCTCCCACGGGGGGATGAGTGAGCAGTACTTC. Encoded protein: CASSHGGMSEQYF.

The CDR3, as DNA: TGTGCCAGCAGCCCGACAGGGGGCTGGGACACCGGGGAGCTGTTTTTT. Translating it yields CASSPTGGWDTGELFF. J is TRBJ2-2 and V is TRBV6-4; 10 bases align to TRBD1. The CDR3 contains 16 residues. Germline CDR1 is MRHNA and CDR2 is SNTAGT. J gave up 3 bases and V 6 bases, and 7 bases lay outside the gene matches.

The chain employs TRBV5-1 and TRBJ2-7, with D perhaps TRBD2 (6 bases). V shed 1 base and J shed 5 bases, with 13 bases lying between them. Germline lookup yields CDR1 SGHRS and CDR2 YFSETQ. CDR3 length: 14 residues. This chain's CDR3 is CASSLSPGGDEQYF. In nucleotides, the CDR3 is TGCGCCAGCAGCTTGTCTCCAGGCGGGGACGAGCAGTACTTC.

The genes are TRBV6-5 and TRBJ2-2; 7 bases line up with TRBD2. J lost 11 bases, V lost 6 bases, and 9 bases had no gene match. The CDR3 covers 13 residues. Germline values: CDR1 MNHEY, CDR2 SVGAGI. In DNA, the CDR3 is TGTGCCAGCAGCAGGACTAGGACTGCCGAGCTGTTTTTT. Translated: CASSRTRTAELFF.

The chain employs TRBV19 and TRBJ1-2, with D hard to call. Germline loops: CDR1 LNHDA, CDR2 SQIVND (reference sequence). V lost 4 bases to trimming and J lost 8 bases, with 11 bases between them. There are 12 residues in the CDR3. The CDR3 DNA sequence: TGTGCCAGTAGTACAGGAAGGCTCGGCTACACCTTC. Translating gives CASSTGRLGYTF.

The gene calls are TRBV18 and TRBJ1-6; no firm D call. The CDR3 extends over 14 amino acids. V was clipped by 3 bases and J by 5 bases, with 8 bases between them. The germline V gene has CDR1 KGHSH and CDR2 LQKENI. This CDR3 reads CASSPAPDNSPLHF. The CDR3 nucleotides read TGTGCCAGCTCACCGGCACCCGATAATTCACCCCTCCACTTT.

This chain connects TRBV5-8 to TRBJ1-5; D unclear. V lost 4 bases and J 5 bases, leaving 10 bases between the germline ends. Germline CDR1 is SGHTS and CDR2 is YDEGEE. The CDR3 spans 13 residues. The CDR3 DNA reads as TGTGCCAGCAGCAGACACGTAGATCAGCCCCAGCATTTT. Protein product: CASSRHVDQPQHF. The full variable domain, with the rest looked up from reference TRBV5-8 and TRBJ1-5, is EAGVTQSPTHLIKTRGQQATLRCSPISGHTSVYWYQQALGLGLQFLLWYDEGEERNRGNFPPRFSGRQFPNYSSELNVNALELEDSALYLCASSRHVDQPQHFGDGTRLSIL.

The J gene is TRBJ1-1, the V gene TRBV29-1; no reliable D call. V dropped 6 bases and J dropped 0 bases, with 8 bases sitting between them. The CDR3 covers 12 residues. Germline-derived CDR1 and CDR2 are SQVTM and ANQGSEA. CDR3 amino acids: CSVLSVNTEAFF. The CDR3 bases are TGCAGCGTCCTCAGTGTGAACACTGAAGCTTTCTTT.

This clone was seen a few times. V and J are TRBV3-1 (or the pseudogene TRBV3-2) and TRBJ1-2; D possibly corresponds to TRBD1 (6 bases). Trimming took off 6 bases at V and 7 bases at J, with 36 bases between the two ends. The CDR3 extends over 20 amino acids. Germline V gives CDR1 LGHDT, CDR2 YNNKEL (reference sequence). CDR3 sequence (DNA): TGTGCCAGCAGTCTGGGCGCGAGCGGTGTGCAGGGCCTTGAAGGGGGTGGCTACACCTTC. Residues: CASSLGASGVQGLEGGGYTF.

CDR3 region: CASSNGGPTGMNTEAFF. The CDR3 DNA sequence: TGTGCCAGCAGCAATGGCGGGCCCACTGGCATGAACACTGAAGCTTTCTTT. The V gene is TRBV21-1, the J gene TRBJ1-1. TRBV21-1 is termed a pseudogene. The CDR3 contains 17 residues.

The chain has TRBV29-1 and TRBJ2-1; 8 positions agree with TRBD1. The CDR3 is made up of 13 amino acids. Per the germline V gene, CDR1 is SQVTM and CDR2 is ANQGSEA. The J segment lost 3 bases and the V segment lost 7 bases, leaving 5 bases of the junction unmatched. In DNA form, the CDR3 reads TGCAGCGGGGGACAGGATTTCTACAATGAGCAGTTCTTC. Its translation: CSGGQDFYNEQFF.